This T cell receptor beta chain stems from a study of cytomegalovirus exposure and HLA in healthy donors. Study-wide findings and caveats: In a later analysis, the majority of CMV-associated beta chains seemingly showed HLA restriction.

Notes on this clone: What it recognizes is unknown.

Germline V gene lookup returns CDR1 KGHSH and CDR2 LQKENI. V lost 2 bases and J lost 5; bases outside the gene matches: 6. The CDR3 extends over 15 amino acids. Primers included in the PCR were 60 Vbeta and 13 Jbeta primers. Method: immunoSEQ multiplex PCR; TCRdb's copy keeps in-frame clones and lacks some. This table holds 40,000 or so clones, around 77% found once. This chain joins TRBV18 and TRBJ1-5; 7 bases are shared with TRBD1. Sample: PBMCs. This TCR was recovered from a man aged 25-40 years in good health and CMV-seronegative. CDR3 residues: CASSPYTGDDQPQHF. In DNA, the CDR3 is TGTGCCAGCTCACCATACACAGGGGATGATCAGCCCCAGCATTTT. Full variable domain (remainder filled in from reference TRBV18 and TRBJ1-5): NAGVMQNPRHLVRRRGQEARLRCSPMKGHSHVYWYRQLPEEGLKFMVYLQKENIIDESGMPKERFSAEFPKEGPSILRIQQVVRGDSAAYFCASSPYTGDDQPQHFGDGTRLSIL.